Described below is a single T cell receptor (beta chain) sequence and its context. The second PCR ran about 6 to 12 cycles with a sample-barcoded 5' primer and J-beta primers. TCRdb processed the 5' RACE reads anew with MiXCR; each CDR3 protein has one entry. The sample has 600,000 to 900,000 distinct CDR3 sequences, 25% to 30% seen once. This record belongs to a study of blood T cells in healthy people across ages. CDR3 length: 15 amino acids. The J segment lost 2 bases and the V segment lost 1 base, leaving 2 bases of the junction unmatched. The V gene's germline CDR1 is SGDLS and CDR2 YYNGEE. The sample was also reused in another study, on T cells of mothers and their children.

The receptor was derived from a boy aged 5-17 years in good health. The chain links TRBV9 to TRBJ2-2, with 7 bases identical to TRBD2. Sample: blood. The CDR3 protein is CASSVPGGNTGELFF. CDR3 bases: TGTGCCAGCAGCGTACCGGGGGGTAACACCGGGGAGCTGTTTTTT. The complete variable domain, with remaining parts taken from reference TRBV9 and TRBJ2-2, reads DSGVTQTPKHLITATGQRVTLRCSPRSGDLSVYWYQQSLDQGLQFLIQYYNGEERAKGNILERFSAQQFPDLHSELNLSSLELGDSALYFCASSVPGGNTGELFFGEGSRLTVL.